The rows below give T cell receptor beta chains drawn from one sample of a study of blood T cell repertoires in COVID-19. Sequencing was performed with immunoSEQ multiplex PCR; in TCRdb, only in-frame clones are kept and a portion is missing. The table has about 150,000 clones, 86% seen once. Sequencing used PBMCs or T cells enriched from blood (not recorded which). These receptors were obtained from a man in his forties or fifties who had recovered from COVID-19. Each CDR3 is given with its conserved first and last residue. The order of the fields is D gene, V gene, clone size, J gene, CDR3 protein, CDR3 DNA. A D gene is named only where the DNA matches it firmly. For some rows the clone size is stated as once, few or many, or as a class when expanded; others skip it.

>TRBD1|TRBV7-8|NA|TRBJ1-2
CASSKRTGHGYTF
TGTGCCAGCAGTAAAAGGACAGGGCATGGCTACACCTTC
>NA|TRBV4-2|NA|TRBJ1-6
CASSQVGGDNSPLHF
TGTGCCAGCAGCCAAGTCGGTGGAGATAATTCACCCCTCCACTTT
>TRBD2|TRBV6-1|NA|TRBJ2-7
CASSEGAPPVTSGFYEQYF
TGTGCCAGCAGTGAGGGTGCCCCTCCAGTCACTAGCGGGTTCTACGAGCAGTACTTC
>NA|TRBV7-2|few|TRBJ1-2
CASSPGAALGYTF
TGTGCCAGCAGCCCAGGGGCCGCTCTTGGCTACACCTTC
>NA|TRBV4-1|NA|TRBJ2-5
CASSQDAGRNSQYF
TGCGCCAGCAGCCAAGATGCGGGGAGGAACTCCCAGTACTTC
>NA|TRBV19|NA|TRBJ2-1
CASSTGQYYDEQFF
TGTGCCAGTAGTACAGGACAGTACTACGATGAGCAGTTCTTC
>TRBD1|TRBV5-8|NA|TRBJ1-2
CASSTTGQGANGYTF
TGTGCCAGCAGCACAACGGGACAGGGGGCGAATGGCTACACCTTC
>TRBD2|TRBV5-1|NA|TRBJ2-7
CASSLNGGSLIEQYF
TGCGCCAGCAGCTTGAATGGCGGGAGTTTAATCGAGCAGTACTTC
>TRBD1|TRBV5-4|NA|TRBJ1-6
CASSTRDRGYSPLHF
TGTGCCAGCAGCACCCGGGACAGGGGCTACTCACCCCTCCACTTT
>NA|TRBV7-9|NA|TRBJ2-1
CASSPRTENNEQFF
TGTGCCAGCAGCCCCCGGACAGAGAACAATGAGCAGTTCTTC
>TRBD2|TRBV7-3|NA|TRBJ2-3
CASSLTGPGTSEDTQYF
TGTGCCAGCAGCTTAACGGGGCCGGGGACTAGCGAAGATACGCAGTATTTT
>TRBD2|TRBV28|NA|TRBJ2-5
CASSLIGGGTQYF
TGTGCCAGCAGTTTAATAGGCGGGGGGACCCAGTACTTC
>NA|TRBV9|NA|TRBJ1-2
CASSLQSSPSRIYGYTF
TGTGCCAGCAGCCTACAATCGTCCCCTTCGAGGATCTATGGCTACACCTTC
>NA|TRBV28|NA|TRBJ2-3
CASRGSVQAADTQYF
TGTGCCAGCAGGGGGTCTGTACAGGCAGCAGATACGCAGTATTTT
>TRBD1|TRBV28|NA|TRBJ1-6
CASSLLGTGDSPLHF
TGTGCCAGCAGTTTATTAGGGACAGGGGACTCACCCCTCCACTTT
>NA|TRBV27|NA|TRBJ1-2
CASSLNRPSYGYTF
TGTGCCAGCAGTTTGAACAGGCCCTCCTATGGCTACACCTTC
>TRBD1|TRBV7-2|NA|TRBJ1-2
CASSQHGQGLGYTF
TGTGCCAGCAGCCAACACGGACAGGGTCTAGGCTACACCTTC
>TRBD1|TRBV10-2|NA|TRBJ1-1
CASGDRGGTEAFF
TGCGCCAGCGGCGACAGGGGGGGGACTGAAGCTTTCTTT
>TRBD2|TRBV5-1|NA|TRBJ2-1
CASSVGLAGVNNEQFF
TGCGCCAGCAGCGTCGGACTAGCGGGGGTTAACAATGAGCAGTTCTTC
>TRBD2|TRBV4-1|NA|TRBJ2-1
CASSQVSPVGGEQFF
TGCGCCAGCAGCCAAGTCAGTCCAGTGGGAGGGGAGCAGTTCTTC
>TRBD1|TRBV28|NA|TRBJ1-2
CASSLDRTGGYGYTF
TGTGCCAGCAGTTTAGATAGGACAGGGGGTTATGGCTACACCTTC
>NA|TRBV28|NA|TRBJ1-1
CASSSNMNTEAFF
TGTGCCAGCAGTTCGAACATGAACACTGAAGCTTTCTTT
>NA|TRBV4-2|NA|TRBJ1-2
CASSPSSDSGYGYTF
TGTGCCAGCAGCCCCTCTTCGGACAGTGGCTATGGCTACACCTTC
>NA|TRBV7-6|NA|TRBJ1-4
CASSLTTTTNEKLFF
TGTGCCAGCAGCTTAACGACAACAACTAATGAAAAACTGTTTTTT
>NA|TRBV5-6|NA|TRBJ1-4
CASSLGGLTWEKLFF
TGTGCCAGCAGCTTGGGGGGGCTGACTTGGGAAAAACTGTTTTTT
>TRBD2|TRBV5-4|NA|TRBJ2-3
CASSRTSGGASDTQYF
TGTGCCAGCAGCCGGACTAGCGGGGGGGCTTCAGATACGCAGTATTTT
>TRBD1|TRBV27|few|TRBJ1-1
CASKRGGQGGTEAFF
TGTGCCAGCAAGAGGGGCGGACAGGGAGGGACTGAAGCTTTCTTT
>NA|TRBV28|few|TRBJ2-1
CASLLRRGPTYNEQFF
TGTGCCAGCCTCCTTCGGCGGGGGCCCACCTACAATGAGCAGTTCTTC
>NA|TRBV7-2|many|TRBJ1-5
CASSLVGSNSQPQHF
TGTGCCAGCAGCTTAGTGGGCTCAAACAGTCAGCCCCAGCATTTT
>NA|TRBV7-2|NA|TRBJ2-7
CASSLVGGPYEQYF
TGTGCCAGCAGCTTAGTCGGGGGGCCCTACGAGCAGTACTTC
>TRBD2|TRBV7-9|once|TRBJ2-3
CASSFSGSSDTQYF
TGTGCCAGCAGCTTTAGCGGGAGCTCAGATACGCAGTATTTT
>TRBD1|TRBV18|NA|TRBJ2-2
CASSPLPGQGDTGELFF
TGTGCCAGCTCACCTTTACCGGGACAGGGGGACACCGGGGAGCTGTTTTTT
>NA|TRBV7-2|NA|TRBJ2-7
CASSLGTGIGEQYF
TGTGCCAGCAGCTTAGGGACGGGGATCGGCGAGCAGTACTTC
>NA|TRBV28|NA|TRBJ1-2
CASRRRGYTF
TGTGCCAGCAGACGGCGGGGCTACACCTTC
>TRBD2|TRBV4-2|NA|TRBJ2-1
CASSQGAGLADDEQFF
TGTGCCAGCAGCCAAGGGGCGGGACTAGCGGACGATGAGCAGTTCTTC
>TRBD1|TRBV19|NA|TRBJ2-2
CASSMRQGGTGELFF
TGTGCCAGTAGTATGAGACAGGGCGGCACCGGGGAGCTGTTTTTT
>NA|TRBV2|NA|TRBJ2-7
CASRRSTFLSEQYF
TGTGCCAGCAGACGGAGCACTTTCCTCTCTGAGCAGTACTTC
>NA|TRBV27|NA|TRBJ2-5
CASSLRQQETQYF
TGTGCCAGCAGTTTGAGACAGCAAGAGACCCAGTACTTC
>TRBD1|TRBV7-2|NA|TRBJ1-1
CASSPGRDRGLRAFF
TGTGCCAGCAGCCCCGGCCGGGACAGGGGATTGAGGGCTTTCTTT
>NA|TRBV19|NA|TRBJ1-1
CASSPRDIGGSEAFF
TGTGCCAGTAGTCCCCGGGACATCGGGGGGTCTGAAGCTTTCTTT
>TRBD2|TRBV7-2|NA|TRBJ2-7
CASRPRLAGGDEQYF
TGTGCCAGCAGGCCAAGACTAGCGGGAGGTGACGAGCAGTACTTC
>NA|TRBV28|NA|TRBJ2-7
CASSLTGGAYYEQYF
TGTGCCAGCAGTTTAACGGGGGGCGCTTATTACGAGCAGTACTTC
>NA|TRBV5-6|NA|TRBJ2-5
CASSLLIDRYQETQYF
TGTGCCAGCAGCCTACTAATAGACAGGTATCAAGAGACCCAGTACTTC
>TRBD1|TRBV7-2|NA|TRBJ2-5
CASSSTGLETQYF
TGTGCCAGCAGTTCGACAGGGCTAGAGACCCAGTACTTC
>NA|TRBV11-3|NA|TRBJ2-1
CASSLGGHPARNEQFF
TGTGCCAGCAGCTTAGGGGGACATCCAGCGCGCAATGAGCAGTTCTTC
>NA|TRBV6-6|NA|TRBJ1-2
CASSYSGREVGYTF
TGTGCCAGCAGTTACTCTGGCAGGGAAGTTGGCTACACCTTC
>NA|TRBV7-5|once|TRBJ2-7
CVRSLVRLAYEQYF
TGTGTCAGAAGCTTAGTTCGCCTAGCCTACGAGCAGTACTTC
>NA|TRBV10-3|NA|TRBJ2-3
CAISDDRWSTDTQYF
TGTGCCATCAGTGACGACAGGTGGTCCACAGATACGCAGTATTTT
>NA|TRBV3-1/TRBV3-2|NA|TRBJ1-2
CASGQSYGYTF
TGTGCCAGTGGACAGTCCTATGGCTACACCTTC
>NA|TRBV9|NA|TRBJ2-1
CASSVGFSSYNEQFF
TGTGCCAGCAGCGTAGGTTTTAGCTCCTACAATGAGCAGTTCTTC
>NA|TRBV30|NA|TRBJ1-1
CAWRLQGNTEAFF
TGTGCCTGGAGACTACAGGGGAACACTGAAGCTTTCTTT
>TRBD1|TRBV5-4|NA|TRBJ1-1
CASSLDGTGSAFF
TGTGCCAGCAGCTTGGACGGGACAGGATCCGCTTTCTTT
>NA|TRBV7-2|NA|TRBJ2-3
CASSLEGEDTQYF
TGTGCCAGCAGCTTGGAAGGGGAAGATACGCAGTATTTT
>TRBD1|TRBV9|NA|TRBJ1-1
CASSVGRQGYTEAFF
TGTGCCAGCAGCGTAGGCCGACAGGGTTATACTGAAGCTTTCTTT
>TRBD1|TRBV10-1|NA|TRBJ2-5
CASSGARDRERETQYF
TGCGCCAGCAGTGGCGCCCGGGACAGGGAAAGAGAGACCCAGTACTTC
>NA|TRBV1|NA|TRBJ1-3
CTSSRPQGRNTIYF
TGCACCAGCAGCAGGCCACAGGGGAGAAACACCATATATTTT
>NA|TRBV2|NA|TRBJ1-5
CASGGGAQPQHF
TGTGCCAGCGGAGGGGGGGCTCAGCCCCAGCATTTT
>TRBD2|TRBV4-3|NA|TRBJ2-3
CASSPARTSGGPSSTDTQYF
TGCGCCAGCAGCCCGGCCCGGACTAGCGGGGGGCCCTCTAGCACAGATACGCAGTATTTT
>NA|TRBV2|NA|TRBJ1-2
CASSDRVSSAGYTF
TGTGCCAGCAGTGACCGAGTGTCTAGCGCTGGCTACACCTTC